The entry that follows covers one T cell receptor (beta chain) sequence. The specificity of this receptor is unknown. No much larger clonotype is one base removed from it; base qualities were not supplied. The cohort was made up of 500 to 800 healthy bone marrow donors. All cohort members were sampled while nominally healthy, although unrecorded immune exposures were likely present. The donor tested CMV seropositive, placing the donor among the 289 seropositive members of the cohort. Each donor provided a peripheral blood sample, and peripheral blood mononuclear cells were used for TCR beta sequencing. Genomic DNA was extracted from the blood cell samples with the Qiagen DNeasy Blood Extraction Kit. This entry comes from a study of cytomegalovirus exposure and HLA in healthy donors (dated by TCRdb to the late 2010s). In terms of the full investigation: According to an earlier analysis of around 600 of the donors, 150 million to 200 million T cells yielded approximately 120 million unique TCR beta sequences and around 280 Gb of sequence data. HLA typing included class I and class II loci at four-digit resolution. Among around 400 genotyped donors of the cohort, an average of approximately 240,000 unique TCR beta nucleotide sequences was sequenced per donor, of which about 18% were non-productive. Roughly 5 DR-DQ haplotypes were handled as single units for association and clustering because linkage in the cohort was strong. Using immunosequencing, the study profiled T cell repertoires from fewer than 700 subjects and related those repertoires to cytomegalovirus serostatus. Rather than drawing on any new phenotypic data, the later analysis identified candidate immune exposures from TCR beta sequences and the way those sequences occurred across donors. A later genetic analysis took genome-wide SNP genotypes for about 55% of the roughly 670 donors and used that subset as a discovery cohort. Roughly 300 gigabases of sequencing data and around 85 million unique TCR sequences made up an early release that covered some 640 HLA-typed donors. Among the roughly 390 genotyped donors, roughly 80% belonged to the genetic ancestry cluster associated with self-reported Caucasian donors. The number of donors typed differed by locus, with 629-630 for A, B, C, DRB1 and DQB1, around 520 for DQA1, nearly 610 for DPA1, and around 460 for DPB1. A later analysis re-examined previously published TCR beta repertoires from hundreds of donors and added high-resolution HLA genotyping to investigate patterns of TCR occurrence. Donor age, sex, ethnicity and CMV serostatus were compiled alongside the repertoire data. Along with the roughly 670-subject first cohort, a separate validation cohort of approximately 110 different subjects was used. The study was designed to test whether signatures of past pathogen exposure could be identified by cataloging public T cell receptors. Every repertoire in the discovery cohort had been generated on one and the same sequencing platform. An earlier analysis of about 620 of the donors applied high-throughput TCR beta sequencing to assess whether each TCR beta V gene segment acted as functional or pseudogenic. To predict cytomegalovirus infection status, the study combined high-throughput TCR immunosequencing, statistical association of individual TCRs with disease status, and machine learning.

Study-wide conclusions, independent of this receptor: The study gave a list of about 160 TCR beta chains associated with cytomegalovirus. According to a later analysis, most CMV-associated TCR beta chains appeared to be HLA-restricted, and the HLA associations seemed to be driven largely by CMV exposure. In a later analysis, TCR association rates were found to vary across HLA loci, with the most associated TCRs seen for DRB1 alleles and the fewest for HLA-C alleles. Only TCR beta chains were sequenced in this cohort, and the absence of alpha or paired-chain data limited detectable features. A cluster of highly shared sequence variants was judged likely to be a technical artifact of the sequencing pipeline. When HLA alleles, especially DR and DQ, strongly co-occurred, attributing TCR associations to individual alleles was difficult. In an earlier analysis of roughly 500 of the donors, most TCR beta V segments appeared in productive rearrangements about 87% or about 30% of the time, broadly matching IMGT annotations. Across donors, most TCR sequences were observed very rarely, whereas some public TCRs were present in many individuals. In a later analysis, HLA-associated TCR beta chains were found to be more clonally expanded and to have lower generation probabilities than equally common non-associated chains. Cytomegalovirus status was reported to be diagnosed by the classifier with high specificity and sensitivity in both the original and validation cohorts. The authors suggested that the approach could potentially be generalized to other disease states and immunological phenotypes. CMV serostatus was the only immune exposure information available for the cohort. Linkage disequilibrium might explain the correlated functional status among segregating V segments, but an unknown experimental factor could not be ruled out. Because some donors lacked HLA typing at each locus, the association tests relied only on the typed subset. In a later analysis, several top co-occurrence clusters were reported to appear linked to parvovirus B19, influenza, CMV and Epstein-Barr virus. A later analysis associated some 17,000 TCR beta sequences with specific HLA alleles at a false discovery rate of 0.05. A later genetic analysis reported fewer N-insertions in productive TCRs among donors in an Asian-associated ancestry cluster than the roughly 690-donor mean. Three of the identified cytomegalovirus-associated TCR beta chains were confirmed in vitro to be specific for cytomegalovirus antigens. A further reported finding was that TCR beta sequences accurately predicted the HLA-A and HLA-B alleles for most subjects in the first cohort. V-gene and J-gene trimming of TCR beta chains was associated with a missense DCLRE1C variant in a later genetic analysis, and the association was replicated in an independent cohort. The 87-base-pair reads could not distinguish some IMGT-functional V segments, including TRBV6-2 and TRBV6-3, so those segments were excluded. Sequencing depth was assumed to be roughly uniform across donors in the presence/absence analyses, though that assumption may not hold. Because counts were too low, about 18 rarely observed V segments, including chromosome 9 orphons, were left out of the earlier analysis of several hundred of the donors.

Library preparation employed the immunoSEQ multiplex PCR assay. A mixture of 60 forward primers for TCR Vbeta segments and 13 reverse primers for TCR Jbeta segments was used in the multiplex PCR. Amplification of the CDR3 region of rearranged TCR beta genes was performed with a multiplex PCR assay on genomic DNA. The amplified TCR beta libraries were sequenced on the Illumina HiSeq System as 87-base-pair reads. The paper's data handling went like this. Across the roughly 600 repertoires, a later analysis counted tens of millions of unique TCR beta chains, about 10 million of which were shared by at least two donors. Raw reads were error-corrected and collapsed into unique sequences with a nearest-neighbor algorithm that merged closely related sequences to remove PCR and sequencing errors. CDR3 sequences were aligned to IMGT reference sequences to assign V, D and J gene segments. For a sequence to be retained, at least a six-nucleotide match to both a V gene segment and a J gene segment was required. Rearrangements were classified as productive when the CDR3 lacked stop codons and remained in frame with V and J, and all other rearrangements were classified as non-productive. Following IMGT convention, CDR3 was defined as the stretch from the second conserved V-encoded cysteine to the conserved J-encoded phenylalanine. Sequences without an unambiguous match to a single V gene segment were excluded from the earlier analysis of several hundred of the donors. An earlier analysis of several hundred of the donors classified V segments as functional when productive rearrangements were above 56.7% and as segregating when the standard deviation between donors was above 5%. A statistical classification framework was developed to diagnose cytomegalovirus status using the catalog of TCR beta chain sequences. V and J gene assignment, in a later analysis, came from comparing TCR nucleotide sequences with IMGT/GENE-DB human TR gene sequences. A later analysis assigned CDR3 sequences and most-parsimonious VDJ recombination scenarios with the TCRdist pipeline. In a later analysis, every TCR beta chain was defined by the combination of its CDR3 amino acid sequence and its V-gene family, and reads without a unique V-gene family were dropped. To address suspected cross-contamination and a sequencing artifact, a later analysis removed under 600 highly shared, low-generation-probability nucleotide sequences. In a later analysis, a clonal expansion index for each public chain was calculated from normalized within-repertoire ranks of inferred template counts. In a later analysis, generation probabilities were computed using a VDJ recombination model fitted to out-of-frame rearrangements, and the results were checked against IGoR. In a later analysis, hypergeometric tests were used to score TCR-TCR, TCR-HLA and TCR-CMV co-occurrence, with a repertoire-size bias correction applied to TCR pairs. False discovery rates were estimated in a later analysis by permuting HLA or CMV assignments 20 times. In a later analysis, co-occurring TCRs were grouped using DBSCAN, with TCRdist sequence similarity added in when clustering inside HLA-allele-positive subsets. Co-occurrence clustering excluded repertoires with fewer than 30,000 or more than 120,000 public chains, plus five with anomalous nucleotide sharing. Held by TCRdb, this immuneACCESS table contains in-frame sequences only and omits some clones. Under half of the omission traces to an unresolved V gene where checked; the cause of the rest is unknown. V and J calls and clone size are copied from that table; D and trimming were computed from the DNA. Here the sample has about 190,000 clones; about 86% occur a single time. About 1.8% of the sample is in the top ten clones.

From a lookup of the germline V gene, CDR1 and CDR2 are SGHTA and FQGNSA. The V end loses 2 bases and the J end loses 1 base, and a stretch of 14 bases separates them. From the cysteine through the phenylalanine, the CDR3 covers 16 amino acids. CDR3 DNA is the only sequence kept; it has 48 bases, read in frame from the first base. The sequenced sample was PBMCs. The V and J genes are TRBV7-2 and TRBJ2-5; tentative D gene TRBD1, with 5 bases matching. The sequence came from a man aged 35 to 55 in good health and CMV-seropositive. DNA sequence: TGTGCCAGCAGCTTACGGGTAGGGGTGCGCCAAGAGACCCAGTACTTC. It is translated as CASSLRVGVRQETQYF.